These 8 T cell receptor beta chains share one sample of origin, sequenced in a study of human T cells and chemical hapten exposure (dated by TCRdb to the early 2020s). The method behind the library was RACE. Data came from a NextSeq 500. TCRdb cleaned the public reads at Q25 with fastp, built clones with MiXCR and kept in-frame beta chains. Rows are unified per CDR3 protein, each entry keeping the most common DNA and genes. This sample comprises roughly 380,000 distinct CDR3 sequences, around 5% of them detected only once. Around 2% of the sample belongs to the ten largest clones. The time point label, read with the paper, signifies: patch test 1, 2 weeks after DPC sensitization. Interpreted using the paper, the treatment or condition label stands for: therapeutic diphenylcyclopropenone sensitization with weekly scalp DPC. Sequences were derived from whole blood, sampled in connection with sensitization to the hapten diphenylcyclopropenone (DPC). The receptors originated from a woman between 50 and 59 years old with alopecia areata. Some clones in this sample may be carry-over from other donors' samples.

Many counts were recorded for this clonotype. V and J are TRBV28 and TRBJ2-4; maybe TRBD1 (6 bases). The CDR3 is made up of 14 amino acids. Germline lookup yields CDR1 MDHEN and CDR2 SYDVKM. The V end lost 6 bases, the J end lost 0 bases, and 9 bases lay between the germline ends. CDR3 sequence: CASRWGRAKNIQYF. Written as DNA, the CDR3 is TGTGCCAGCAGGTGGGGGCGAGCCAAAAACATTCAGTACTTC.

This sequence joins TRBV20-1 and TRBJ2-1; TRBD2 matches 7 bases. Losses at the gene ends were 2 bases for V and 0 bases for J; bases not matched to a gene: 7. From germline, CDR1 is DFQATT and CDR2 SNEGSKA (reference sequence). The CDR3 contains 16 residues. CDR3 in DNA: TGCAGTGCTAGACTTGGGGCGGGAGTCTCCTACAATGAGCAGTTCTTC. This gives the protein CSARLGAGVSYNEQFF.

This clonotype was seen more than once but under ten times. The V call is TRBV2, the J call TRBJ2-7, with D perhaps matching TRBD1 (6 bases). Germline V gives CDR1 SNHLY, CDR2 FYNNEI. The CDR3 spans 15 residues. V lost 1 base and J lost 3, with 13 bases in between. CDR3 DNA: TGTGCCAGCAGTGAAGGTCCGGGACAAAACTACGAGCAGTACTTC. Protein sequence: CASSEGPGQNYEQYF.

This clonotype was counted many times. The junction departs from germline at one end; a sequencing error may be responsible. The chain recombines TRBV29-1 with TRBJ2-5, with 9 bases matching TRBD2. Germline CDR1 SQVTM, CDR2 ANQGSEA. The CDR3 totals 14 residues. The chain's CDR3 is CSVEATGLAGAQYF. The CDR3 bases are TGCAGCGTCGAAGCCACGGGACTAGCAGGAGCCCAGTACTTC.

This clonotype was picked up many times. The chain recombines TRBV7-2 with TRBJ2-1; 9 nucleotides align to TRBD2. The germline CDR1 and CDR2 sequences are SGHTA and FQGNSA. The CDR3 is made up of 17 amino acids. V lost 0 bases and J lost 0; bases outside the gene matches: 3. The CDR3 DNA follows: TGTGCCAGCAGCTTAGCGGGTAGCGGGAGCTCCTACAATGAGCAGTTCTTC. Its protein product is CASSLAGSGSSYNEQFF.

For this clonotype: With a much larger clone just one base away, this may be a read error. The chain links TRBV4-1 to TRBJ2-2; no clear D. CDR1 and CDR2 from the germline V gene are MGHRA and YSYEKL. The CDR3 runs 15 residues. Between the trimmed V and J ends, which lost 7 bases and 10 bases, there was a span of 22 bases. The CDR3 loop is CASMDLLIGPVELFF. The CDR3 DNA reads as TGCGCCAGCATGGATCTATTAATAGGTCCCGTGGAGCTGTTTTTT.

As regards this clonotype: At one end, the junction sequence differs from germline, possibly due to a read error. This sequence joins TRBV11-2 and TRBJ2-1, with 13 bases matching TRBD2. Looked up from germline, CDR1 is SGHAT and CDR2 is FQNNGV. The CDR3 extends over 15 amino acids. CDR3 region: CAGSLLAGGPNEQFF. CDR3 sequence (DNA): TGTGCCGGCAGTCTACTAGCGGGAGGGCCCAATGAGCAGTTCTTC.

There are many counts of this clonotype. The V call is TRBV4-3, the J call TRBJ2-7, with 8 bases identical to TRBD1. V trimming: 4 bases; J trimming: 4 bases; junction bases outside the gene matches: 9. Germline-derived CDR1 and CDR2 are LGHNA and YSLEER. CDR3 size: 15 residues. The CDR3 DNA sequence: TGCGCCAGCAGCCGAATACACCACAGGGGGTACGAGCAGTACTTC. Its translation is CASSRIHHRGYEQYF.